The next 21 T cell receptor beta chains were all read from a single sample in a study of neurological immune-mediated disorders. MiXCR, applied by TCRdb to the 5' RACE reads, yields one record per CDR3 protein. The sample includes 45,000 to 55,000 distinct CDR3 sequences, about 3.7% of them seen just once. The sample taken for sequencing was PBMCs. The receptors stem from a man in his forties with multiple sclerosis.

At least ten counts were recorded for this clonotype. J is TRBJ2-3 and V is TRBV11-2; 8 bases fit TRBD1. CDR1 and CDR2 (germline): SGHAT, FQNNGV. V trimming: 2 bases; J trimming: 0 bases; junction bases outside the gene matches: 7. This CDR3 is built from 17 residues. CDR3 nucleotides: TGTGCCAGCAGCTTACAGGGACAGGCGATTAGCACAGATACGCAGTATTTT. Translation: CASSLQGQAISTDTQYF.

This clonotype was counted at least ten times. The chain links TRBV6-2 or TRBV6-3 to TRBJ2-3; the match to TRBD2 covers 10 bases. CDR1 is MNHEY and CDR2 is SVGEGT in the germline V gene. V dropped 6 bases and J dropped 1; count of bases not matched to a gene: 7. The CDR3 spans 16 residues. In nucleotides, the CDR3 is TGTGCCAGCAGCCGATCAAGCGGGGGGGGCACAGATACGCAGTATTTT. The encoded protein is CASSRSSGGGTDTQYF.

There are many counts of this clonotype. The chain has TRBV20-1 and TRBJ2-3; 9 bases line up with TRBD2. Trimming cost V 4 bases and J 2 bases; bases outside gene matches: 4. Germline assignment: CDR1 DFQATT and CDR2 SNEGSKA (reference sequence). CDR3 length: 14 amino acids. As DNA, the CDR3 is TGCAGTGCTATAGCGGGGGCCATCACAGATACGCAGTATTTT. Translating gives CSAIAGAITDTQYF.

This clonotype was counted many times. The V gene is TRBV6-6, the J gene TRBJ2-3; 8 bases map to TRBD1. The CDR3 is 13 amino acids. V gave up 6 bases and J gave up 6 bases; unmatched junction bases: 5. Germline loops: CDR1 MNHNY, CDR2 SVGAGI (reference sequence). The CDR3 loop is CASSPQGADTQYF. CDR3 nucleotides: TGTGCCAGCAGCCCCCAGGGGGCGGATACGCAGTATTTT.

This clonotype has a count of ten or more. This sequence joins TRBV20-1 and TRBJ2-3; D unresolved. CDR3 length: 12 residues. Germline lookup yields CDR1 DFQATT and CDR2 SNEGSKA (reference sequence). V lost 3 bases and J lost 5, with 9 bases in between. Written as DNA, the CDR3 is TGCAGTGCTAGTCTAGGGTTAGATACGCAGTATTTT. Its protein product is CSASLGLDTQYF.

This clonotype was picked up many times. V usage is TRBV24-1 and J usage is TRBJ2-1; possible D gene TRBD2, 5 bases. CDR1 and CDR2 (germline): KGHDR, SFDVKD. The CDR3 spans 14 residues. The ends were cut back, 9 bases at V and 5 bases at J, with 16 bases in the middle. CDR3 DNA sequence: TGTGCCACCGCCCGCCGGTGGACTCACAATGAGCAGTTCTTC. Amino acid sequence: CATARRWTHNEQFF.

This sequence joins TRBV2 and TRBJ2-7, with D possibly matching TRBD1 (5 bases). The germline V and J ends were trimmed by 3 bases and 5 bases, with 8 bases remaining between them. The CDR3 loop spans 12 amino acids. Per the germline V gene, CDR1 is SNHLY and CDR2 is FYNNEI. The CDR3 coding sequence is TGTGCCAGCAGTGATGACAGAAACGAGCAGTACTTC. Protein sequence: CASSDDRNEQYF.

This clonotype was counted at least ten times. V is TRBV29-1 and J is TRBJ2-7; no reliable D call. V gave up 7 bases and J gave up 11 bases, with 18 bases separating them. Germline lookup yields CDR1 SQVTM and CDR2 ANQGSEA. The CDR3 runs to 11 residues. This chain's CDR3 is CSASDREVEYF. The DNA for the CDR3 is TGCAGCGCCTCGGACCGCGAAGTCGAGTACTTC.

The chain uses TRBV20-1 and TRBJ2-1, with D perhaps TRBD1 (5 bases). V was clipped by 3 bases and J by 0 bases, with 15 bases between them. Germline V CDR1 and CDR2: DFQATT, SNEGSKA (reference sequence). This CDR3 spans 16 amino acids. The CDR3 region is CSARSPTANSYNEQFF. The CDR3 region has the DNA TGCAGTGCTAGGTCCCCGACAGCGAACTCCTACAATGAGCAGTTCTTC.

Many counts were recorded for this clonotype. V gene TRBV25-1 combines with J gene TRBJ2-7, with 7 bases identical to TRBD1. V shed 1 base, J shed 5 bases, and the junction held 2 bases outside the gene matches. Per germline, CDR1 MGHDK and CDR2 SYGVNS. There are 13 residues in the CDR3. CDR3 residues: CASSEFTGDEQYF. The DNA for the CDR3 is TGTGCCAGCAGTGAATTTACAGGGGACGAGCAGTACTTC.

This clonotype was picked up many times. This chain uses TRBV28 with TRBJ1-3; D remains unclear. Looked up from germline, CDR1 is MDHEN and CDR2 is SYDVKM. CDR3 length equals 14 residues. Trimming left V 8 bases short and J 0 bases short, with 11 bases between. The CDR3 nucleotides are TGTGCCAGCCGTGGACCGATCTCTGGAAACACCATATATTTT. Translated, it gives CASRGPISGNTIYF.

This clonotype came up many times. DNA of the CDR3: TGTGCCAGCAGCCCGGGAAGGAGCGAGCAGTACTTC. This sequence encodes CASSPGRSEQYF. V is TRBV7-3 and J is TRBJ2-7; D is perhaps TRBD2 (5 bases). The V and J ends lost 5 bases and 6 bases respectively, with 11 bases between them. The CDR3 extends over 12 amino acids. Germline V gives CDR1 SGHTA, CDR2 FQGTGA.

This clonotype was seen repeatedly, ten times or more. The chain uses TRBV10-2 and TRBJ1-2; D uncertain. The ends were cut back, 5 bases at V and 4 bases at J, with 11 bases in the middle. This CDR3 is built from 13 residues. Germline CDR1 WSHSY, CDR2 SAAADI. CDR3 sequence reads: CASSPDFIYGYTF. The CDR3 nucleotides read TGCGCCAGCAGTCCAGACTTTATCTATGGCTACACCTTC.

In this sample, this clonotype turned up many times. The rearrangement links TRBV5-1 to TRBJ2-2; TRBD2 matches at 7 bases. From germline, CDR1 is SGHRS and CDR2 YFSETQ. The length of the CDR3 is 15 residues. V was pared by 7 bases and J by 1 base, with 7 bases of the junction left unmatched. The CDR3 DNA follows: TGCGCCAGCGCCCTTCGGGGGGAGAACACCGGGGAGCTGTTTTTT. It specifies CASALRGENTGELFF.

This clonotype has a count of ten or more. The gene calls are TRBV5-1 and TRBJ1-6, with TRBD1 identical over 8 bases. Trimming at V came to 4 bases and at J to 10 bases, leaving 7 bases not matched to a gene. The CDR3 length is 14 residues. Germline V gene lookup returns CDR1 SGHRS and CDR2 YFSETQ. CDR3 region: CASSLDRGTSPLHF. The CDR3 nucleotides are TGCGCCAGCAGCCTCGACAGGGGCACATCACCCCTCCACTTT.

This clonotype was recorded at least ten times. This chain joins TRBV27 and TRBJ2-3; possibly TRBD1 for D (5 bases). Looked up from germline, CDR1 is MNHEY and CDR2 is SMNVEV (reference sequence). The CDR3 length is 15 residues. With 1 base removed from V and 0 bases from J, the gap between germline ends came to 8 bases. The CDR3 reads CASSLYQGSTDTQYF. The CDR3 coding sequence is TGTGCCAGCAGTTTATATCAGGGAAGCACAGATACGCAGTATTTT.

This clonotype occurred many times. This chain connects TRBV7-9 to TRBJ1-1; perhaps TRBD1 as D (5 bases). Per germline, CDR1 SEHNR and CDR2 FQNEAQ (reference sequence). The V end lost 2 bases, the J end lost 1 base, and 11 bases lay between the germline ends. CDR3 length equals 15 residues. Here the CDR3 reads CASSLRGHPNTEAFF. The CDR3 DNA reads TGTGCCAGCAGCTTACGCGGACATCCGAACACTGAAGCTTTCTTT.

This clonotype was recorded many times. The V call is TRBV7-9, the J call TRBJ2-2; D may be TRBD1 or TRBD2 (5 bases each). The germline V and J ends were trimmed by 10 bases and 2 bases, with 14 bases remaining between them. There are 14 residues in the CDR3. Germline-derived CDR1 and CDR2 are SEHNR and FQNEAQ (reference sequence). CDR3 amino acids: CANTGTSNTGELFF. The CDR3 DNA sequence: TGTGCCAATACCGGGACCAGTAACACCGGGGAGCTGTTTTTT.

This clonotype was counted many times. J is TRBJ2-1 and V is TRBV7-9; TRBD2 agrees at 7 bases. Germline lookup yields CDR1 SEHNR and CDR2 FQNEAQ (reference sequence). The J segment lost 6 bases and the V segment lost 1 base, leaving 9 bases of the junction unmatched. The CDR3 contains 16 residues. The DNA for the CDR3 is TGTGCCAGCAGCTTAGAGGTTGCGGGGGTAGGCAATGAGCAGTTCTTC. This translates into CASSLEVAGVGNEQFF.

This clonotype showed up many times. This chain links TRBV27 with TRBJ2-7; TRBD1 might be the D (5 bases). V was shortened by 3 bases and J by 7 bases, with 13 bases between the two germline ends. This CDR3 contains 13 residues. The V gene's germline CDR1 is MNHEY and CDR2 SMNVEV (reference sequence). DNA of the CDR3: TGTGCCAGCAGTTTTAGACAGACCTTTGAGCAGTACTTC. It encodes CASSFRQTFEQYF.

This clonotype has just a few counts. The rearrangement uses TRBV28 and TRBJ1-3; no definite D call. CDR1 is MDHEN and CDR2 is SYDVKM in the germline V gene. V dropped 0 bases and J dropped 4 bases, with 13 bases sitting between them. The length of the CDR3 is 16 residues. This CDR3 is CASSLWAAISGNTIYF. In DNA form, the CDR3 reads TGTGCCAGCAGTTTATGGGCAGCGATCTCCGGAAACACCATATATTTT.